This passage covers 18 T cell receptor beta chains from one sample sequenced in a study of a mutant IDH1 vaccine in newly diagnosed glioma. Time point described: baseline, week 1 (first vaccination visit). Specified treatment: pre-vaccination baseline after standard-of-care therapy. Repertoires were generated with immunoSEQ multiplex PCR, while TCRdb's copy carries only in-frame clones and drops some. The profile shows tens of thousands of clones, 93% of them singletons. This material consisted of PBMCs, taken from a glioma patient treated with radiotherapy, temozolomide or both. The receptors come from a man in his forties or fifties with glioma.

The V call is TRBV11-3, the J call TRBJ2-3, with D unresolved. The CDR3 covers 14 residues. V lost 1 base, J lost 2 bases, and 7 bases lay in between. Germline CDR1 is SGHNT and CDR2 is YENEEA. Here the CDR3 DNA reads TGTGCCAGCAGCTTAGTTCAGCTCACAGATACGCAGTATTTT. Translation gives CASSLVQLTDTQYF.

CDR3 sequence reads: CAIRGSRNTQYF. Here the CDR3 DNA reads TGTGCCATCAGAGGGTCGCGCAATACGCAGTATTTT. The chain is built from TRBV10-3 and TRBJ2-3; D remains ambiguous. CDR1 and CDR2 (germline): ENHRY, SYGVKD. The CDR3 is 12 amino acids. V was pared by 6 bases and J by 7 bases, with 11 bases between.

This rearrangement joins TRBV4-1 to TRBJ1-4; D perhaps matches TRBD1 (5 bases). Germline V gene data show CDR1 as MGHRA and CDR2 as YSYEKL. This CDR3 region has 15 residues. Trimming removed 6 bases from V and 5 bases from J, with 16 bases in between. The CDR3 is CASRKGAGRNEKLFF. Here the CDR3 DNA reads TGCGCCAGCAGAAAAGGGGCAGGGAGAAATGAAAAACTGTTTTTT.

In its sample, this clone was seen once. The gene calls are TRBV7-2 and TRBJ1-1; D is undetermined. Between the trimmed V and J ends, which lost 5 bases and 12 bases, there was a span of 16 bases. CDR1 SGHTA and CDR2 FQGNSA come from the germline V gene. The CDR3 totals 12 residues. The CDR3 reads CASSPSRNAPFF. CDR3 nucleotide sequence: TGTGCCAGCAGCCCCAGCCGGAACGCCCCTTTCTTT.

The CDR3 DNA reads TGTGCCTGGAGTGCAGGGACAGGAAACACCATATATTTT. Translation: CAWSAGTGNTIYF. The rearrangement links TRBV30 to TRBJ1-3; D perhaps matches TRBD1 (6 bases). CDR1 GTSNPN and CDR2 SVGIG come from the germline V gene (reference sequence). The CDR3 consists of 13 residues. Trimming removed 1 base from V and 4 bases from J, with 8 bases in between. Full variable domain (rest looked up from reference TRBV30 and TRBJ1-3): SQTIHQWPATLVQPVGSPLSLECTVEGTSNPNLYWYRQAAGRGLQLLFYSVGIGQISSEVPQNLSASRPQDRQFILSSKKLLLSDSGFYLCAWSAGTGNTIYFGEGSWLTVV.

This clone was picked up one time. This chain links TRBV21-1 with TRBJ2-2; no check of the table's D call, TRBD2, against the DNA was made. TRBV21-1 is given as a pseudogene. The length of the CDR3 is 18 residues. The DNA for the CDR3 is TGTGCCAGCAGCAAAGAGGCTAGCGGGAAGCTGGACACCGGGGAGCTGTTTTTT. It encodes CASSKEASGKLDTGELFF.

The chain has TRBV11-2 and TRBJ2-7; D call uncertain. Germline V gene sequence: CDR1 SGHAT, CDR2 FQNNGV. The germline V and J ends were trimmed by 4 bases and 0 bases, with 13 bases remaining between them. The CDR3 covers 15 residues. The CDR3 sequence is CASSSLSRRSYEQYF. In DNA form, the CDR3 reads TGTGCCAGCAGCTCCCTTAGCCGGCGCTCCTACGAGCAGTACTTC.

This chain uses TRBV30 with TRBJ1-4, with D perhaps TRBD1 (5 bases). V shed 0 bases and J shed 2 bases, with 10 bases lying between them. Germline V gene sequence: CDR1 GTSNPN, CDR2 SVGIG (reference sequence). The CDR3 contains 15 residues. CDR3 nucleotides: TGTGCCTGGAGTGTAGGGGTTTCGACTAATGAAAAACTGTTTTTT. This translates into CAWSVGVSTNEKLFF. Looking up the rest from reference TRBV30 and TRBJ1-4 gives the full variable domain: SQTIHQWPATLVQPVGSPLSLECTVEGTSNPNLYWYRQAAGRGLQLLFYSVGIGQISSEVPQNLSASRPQDRQFILSSKKLLLSDSGFYLCAWSVGVSTNEKLFFGSGTQLSVL.

The chain couples TRBV4-1 to TRBJ2-5, with TRBD2 as a possible D gene (6 bases). Per the germline V gene, CDR1 is MGHRA and CDR2 is YSYEKL. V lost 1 base and J 14 bases, leaving 17 bases between the germline ends. This CDR3 contains 13 residues. CDR3 coding DNA: TGCGCCAGCAGCCAAGGAGGATCCGGAGGGAAATACTTC. This sequence encodes CASSQGGSGGKYF.

CDR3 region: CASSATSGSSYEQYF. In DNA, the CDR3 is TGTGCCAGCAGCGCAACTAGCGGGTCTTCCTACGAGCAGTACTTC. This rearrangement joins TRBV6-1 to TRBJ2-5, with 9 bases aligning to TRBD2. The J call could be wrong; TRBJ2-7 is a better fit for the DNA end. Germline CDR1 reads MNHNS; CDR2 reads SASEGT. The length of the CDR3 is 15 residues.

The V call is TRBV10-3, the J call TRBJ2-7; the match to TRBD2 covers 7 bases. Germline assignment: CDR1 ENHRY and CDR2 SYGVKD. The CDR3 consists of 16 residues. V trimming: 3 bases; J trimming: 2 bases; junction bases outside the gene matches: 10. The CDR3 DNA sequence: TGTGCCATCAGTGAACGTCGCGGGGGTCCTGCCTACGAGCAGTACTTC. This sequence encodes CAISERRGGPAYEQYF.

The V call is TRBV11-2, the J call TRBJ1-2, with 7 bases fitting TRBD1. CDR3 length: 15 residues. Germline values: CDR1 SGHAT, CDR2 FQNNGV. V was clipped by 5 bases and J by 5 bases; unmatched bases: 11. CDR3 protein: CASSARQGTTYGYTF. The CDR3, as DNA: TGTGCCAGCAGCGCCCGACAGGGAACTACTTATGGCTACACCTTC.

The CDR3 here is CASSLGTGGTGANVLTF. The CDR3 coding sequence is TGTGCCAGCAGCTTGGGGACAGGGGGAACCGGGGCCAACGTCCTGACTTTC. The gene calls are TRBV5-4 and TRBJ2-6; 10 nucleotides align to TRBD1. This CDR3 is 17 amino acids long. The V segment lost 0 bases and the J segment 4 bases; nucleotides outside the gene matches: 4. The germline V gene encodes CDR1 SGHNT and CDR2 YYREEE (reference sequence).

The genes are TRBV25-1 and TRBJ2-2; 7 bases align to TRBD2. The V gene's germline CDR1 is MGHDK and CDR2 SYGVNS. This CDR3 is 15 amino acids long. The junction had 5 bases not matched to a gene; V was cut back by 7 bases and J by 0 bases. DNA for the CDR3: TGTGCCAGCACAGACCGGGGGGCGAACACCGGGGAGCTGTTTTTT. Translating gives CASTDRGANTGELFF.

This clone appeared once. The chain is built from TRBV19 and TRBJ1-4, with a weak D call TRBD1 (5 bases). The V end was cut by 3 bases, the J end by 0 bases, with 14 bases between. Looked up from germline, CDR1 is LNHDA and CDR2 is SQIVND (reference sequence). CDR3 length equals 17 residues. The CDR3 spells CASSILVQGPTNEKLFF. The CDR3 region has the DNA TGTGCCAGTAGTATCTTGGTGCAGGGACCAACTAATGAAAAACTGTTTTTT.

This chain joins TRBV5-6 and TRBJ1-2; a possible D gene is TRBD1 (6 bases). The CDR3 length is 14 residues. Germline CDR1 is SGHDT and CDR2 is YYEEEE. Trimming took off 0 bases at V and 8 bases at J, with 14 bases between the two ends. DNA for the CDR3: TGTGCCAGCAGCTTGGAGCAGGGGTTTGCCGGCTACACCTTC. This encodes CASSLEQGFAGYTF.

The V and J genes are TRBV7-3 and TRBJ1-1; 9 positions agree with TRBD1. The junction had 19 bases not matched to a gene; V was cut back by 5 bases and J by 6 bases. CDR3 size: 18 residues. Germline V lookup: CDR1 SGHTA, CDR2 FQGTGA. CDR3 amino acids: CASSPTGGQVFGRAEAFF. The CDR3 bases are TGTGCCAGCAGCCCGACAGGGGGGCAGGTGTTCGGGCGGGCTGAAGCTTTCTTT.

The chain joins TRBV4-2 to TRBJ2-4, with D perhaps given as TRBD1 or TRBD2 (6 bases each). Trimming removed 2 bases at V and 3 bases at J, with 17 bases between. Germline lookup yields CDR1 LGHNA and CDR2 YNFKEQ. The CDR3 has 17 residues. CDR3 bases: TGTGCCAGCAGCCAATCGTCCTACGGGGGCCTCAAAAACATTCAGTACTTC. This codes for CASSQSSYGGLKNIQYF.